A selection of T cell receptor beta chains follows, all from one sample in a study of cytomegalovirus exposure and HLA in healthy donors. Profiled with immunoSEQ multiplex PCR; TCRdb holds only in-frame clones, not every one. This sample has 200,000 or so clones, with more than 80% found just once. Input material: PBMCs. These receptor sequences come from a man aged 30 to 39 in good health and CMV-seronegative. Each CDR3 is given with its conserved first and last residue. A D gene is named only where the DNA matches it firmly.

J	D	V	DNA	CDR3
TRBJ2-7	TRBD1	TRBV28	TGTGCCAGCAGCTTTACAGGGGTACCCGCTACCTACGAGCAGTACTTC	CASSFTGVPATYEQYF
TRBJ2-3	TRBD2	TRBV5-1	TGCGCCAGCAGCTTGCGGACTAGCGGGGGGGCTGGGACAGATACGCAGTATTTT	CASSLRTSGGAGTDTQYF
TRBJ2-7	.	TRBV4-2	TGTGCCAGCAGCCAAGTCGATGGACTGGAGCAGTACTTC	CASSQVDGLEQYF
TRBJ1-1	.	TRBV19	TGTGCCAGTAGTGTTCAGAGGGACACTGAAGCTTTCTTT	CASSVQRDTEAFF
TRBJ2-3	.	TRBV5-1	TGCGCCAGCGAGCCGGGGTTCACAGATACGCAGTATTTT	CASEPGFTDTQYF
TRBJ2-2	.	TRBV7-8	TGTGCCAGCAGCTTAGCCGGGCTCGGAGGCGGGGAGCTGTTTTTT	CASSLAGLGGGELFF
TRBJ1-1	.	TRBV29-1	TGCAGCGCCCGTATGGGGGCGTTTTACACTGAAGCTTTCTTT	CSARMGAFYTEAFF
TRBJ2-5	TRBD2	TRBV9	TGTGCCAGCAGCGTGACTAGCGGAATCCAAGAGACCCAGTACTTC	CASSVTSGIQETQYF
TRBJ1-4	TRBD1	TRBV5-6	TGTGCCAGCAGCTGGGGACAGGGTCGTAATGTGGAACTGTTTTTT	CASSWGQGRNVELFF
TRBJ1-2	.	TRBV28	TGTGCCAGCAGTTTGCCAGGGGCCAACTATGGCTACACCTTC	CASSLPGANYGYTF
TRBJ2-7	TRBD1	TRBV27	TGTGCCAGCAGGGGACAGTCCTACGAGCAGTACTTC	CASRGQSYEQYF
TRBJ2-7	.	TRBV7-9	TGTGCCAGCAGCCCCCAACACTCCTACGAGCAGTACTTC	CASSPQHSYEQYF
TRBJ2-1	.	TRBV27	TGTGCCAGCAGTTTAACCCTCACTGATGAGCAGTTCTTC	CASSLTLTDEQFF
TRBJ1-1	.	TRBV19	TGTGCCAGTAGTCGGCGGGATTTGAACACTGAAGCTTTCTTT	CASSRRDLNTEAFF
TRBJ1-1	TRBD1	TRBV28	TGTGCCAGCAGCATCGGACAGGGACAAGCTTTCTTT	CASSIGQGQAFF
TRBJ2-7	TRBD1	TRBV18	TGTGCCAGCTCACCACCTGGGACAGGTGGCTACGAGCAGTACTTC	CASSPPGTGGYEQYF